This entry features one T cell receptor (beta chain) sequence. These data originate in a study of blood T cell repertoires in COVID-19. Looking at the study overall: Both acute and convalescent COVID-19 samples were obtained from the United States, Italy and Spain. T cells, B-cell-depleted T cells, or PBMCs provided the cDNA or gDNA that served as material.

The repertoire was sequenced with immunoSEQ multiplex PCR; TCRdb's copy has only in-frame clones and lacks some. The sample lists about 90,000 clones, 65% to 85% occurring once. The TCR comes from a man aged 55 to 69 with acute or convalescent COVID-19. The sample taken for sequencing was peripheral blood.

CDR3 region: CASRFASGVTYEQYF. The CDR3 DNA reads TGTGCCAGCAGGTTCGCGTCAGGCGTTACCTACGAGCAGTACTTC. V and J are TRBV2 and TRBJ2-7; D gene ambiguous. Between the trimmed V and J ends, which lost 6 bases and 2 bases, there was a span of 17 bases. Per the germline V gene, CDR1 is SNHLY and CDR2 is FYNNEI. The CDR3 contains 15 residues.